Following are 25 T cell receptor beta chains from one sample sequenced in a study of blood T cell repertoires in COVID-19. Sequencing was performed with immunoSEQ multiplex PCR; in TCRdb, only in-frame clones are kept and a portion is missing. The data show some 130,000 clones, with more than 75% seen just once and roughly 18% held by the top ten. The source material was peripheral blood. Receptors were obtained from a woman between 50 and 59 years old who had recovered from COVID-19.

The chain has TRBV6-5 and TRBJ1-1; tentatively, D is TRBD1 (6 bases). Trimming took 2 bases from V and 1 from J, leaving 14 bases between them. There are 16 residues in the CDR3. Germline-derived CDR1 and CDR2 are MNHEY and SVGAGI. CDR3 residues: CASSYDRRKSNTEAFF. The CDR3 bases are TGTGCCAGCAGTTACGACAGGCGCAAATCGAACACTGAAGCTTTCTTT.

V usage is TRBV7-2 and J usage is TRBJ2-4; tentative D call: TRBD2 (6 bases). The CDR3 extends over 15 amino acids. The V gene's germline CDR1 is SGHTA and CDR2 FQGNSA. With 2 bases removed from V and 9 bases from J, the gap between germline ends came to 17 bases. The chain's CDR3 is CASSLSGTRGGIQYF. The CDR3, as DNA: TGTGCCAGCAGCTTATCCGGGACGAGGGGAGGCATTCAGTACTTC.

This clone was counted between two and nine times. The V gene is TRBV21-1, the J gene TRBJ2-2; TRBD2, the D gene given by the table, was not confirmed from the DNA. TRBV21-1 is classified as a pseudogene. The CDR3 consists of 17 residues. CDR3 sequence (DNA): TGTGCCAGCAGCCATCCATTGGCTGACTCGAACACCGGGGAGCTGTTTTTT. Its translation is CASSHPLADSNTGELFF.

The chain combines TRBV18 with TRBJ2-7, with 7 positions matching TRBD2. Per germline, CDR1 KGHSH and CDR2 LQKENI. V lost 1 base to trimming and J lost 3 bases; unmatched junction nucleotides: 9. The CDR3 extends over 16 amino acids. CDR3 region: CASSPRASGRGYEQYF. The CDR3 DNA reads as TGTGCCAGCTCACCACGGGCTAGCGGAAGAGGCTACGAGCAGTACTTC. Full variable domain (missing parts from reference TRBV18 and TRBJ2-7): NAGVMQNPRHLVRRRGQEARLRCSPMKGHSHVYWYRQLPEEGLKFMVYLQKENIIDESGMPKERFSAEFPKEGPSILRIQQVVRGDSAAYFCASSPRASGRGYEQYFGPGTRLTVT.

This chain uses TRBV27 with TRBJ2-1; 13 bases are a match to TRBD2. This CDR3 has 17 residues. Germline assignment: CDR1 MNHEY and CDR2 SMNVEV (reference sequence). V gave up 5 bases and J gave up 1 base; unmatched junction bases: 5. The CDR3 DNA is TGTGCCAGCAGTATACGGACTAGCGGGAGATCCTACAATGAGCAGTTCTTC. It translates to CASSIRTSGRSYNEQFF.

This clone was recorded only once. The chain is built from TRBV7-9 and TRBJ2-3; 11 bases align to TRBD2. The CDR3 has 16 residues. V shed 0 bases and J 6 bases; nucleotides not matched to a gene: 5. CDR1 and CDR2 from the germline V gene are SEHNR and FQNEAQ (reference sequence). The CDR3 region is CASSLARGLAADTQYF. CDR3 nucleotides: TGTGCCAGCAGCTTAGCGCGGGGACTAGCGGCCGATACGCAGTATTTT.

The chain uses TRBV5-5 and TRBJ1-1; 10 positions agree with TRBD1. Germline V gene lookup returns CDR1 SGHKS and CDR2 YYEKEE (reference sequence). The CDR3 spans 17 residues. The ends lost 5 bases at V and 5 bases at J; junction bases unmatched: 15. CDR3: CASRPPGQGPGFTEAFF. For the CDR3, the DNA is TGTGCCAGCAGACCCCCGGGACAGGGGCCCGGGTTTACTGAAGCTTTCTTT.

This chain links TRBV30 with TRBJ1-1; D is ambiguous. Trimming took off 1 base at V and 0 bases at J, with 18 bases between the two ends. The CDR3 is 17 residues long. Germline values: CDR1 GTSNPN, CDR2 SVGIG (reference sequence). This CDR3 reads CAWSGWAASRMNTEAFF. CDR3 DNA sequence: TGTGCCTGGAGTGGGTGGGCAGCTTCTCGCATGAACACTGAAGCTTTCTTT.

J is TRBJ1-5 and V is TRBV12-3 or TRBV12-4; 7 nucleotides match TRBD1. Trimming cost V 6 bases and J 11 bases; bases outside gene matches: 7. CDR3 length equals 12 residues. The CDR3 reads CASRRDSLSQHF. CDR3 DNA sequence: TGTGCCAGCAGGCGGGACAGCCTTTCCCAGCATTTT.

V usage is TRBV30 and J usage is TRBJ2-7; 7 positions agree with TRBD2. The J segment lost 0 bases and the V segment lost 5 bases, leaving 1 base of the junction unmatched. This CDR3 is 12 amino acids long. The germline CDR1 and CDR2 sequences are GTSNPN and SVGIG (reference sequence). The CDR3 region is CAWGDYSYEQYF. CDR3 in DNA: TGTGCCTGGGGGGACTACTCCTACGAGCAGTACTTC.

A remark on this clone: Germline is not matched at one junction end, which may reflect a read error. The chain has TRBV3-1 (or the pseudogene TRBV3-2) and TRBJ1-1, with D possibly being TRBD1 (6 bases). This CDR3 spans 12 amino acids. The germline gives CDR1 LGHDT, CDR2 YNNKEL (reference sequence). The DNA of the CDR3 is TGTGCCAGCAGCCAAGAGATAGGGGGTATCCTTTTT. Translation gives CASSQEIGGILF.

This chain joins TRBV12-2 and TRBJ2-3; the table's D call TRBD2 went unverified against the DNA. TRBV12-2 represents a pseudogene. The CDR3 spans 15 residues. The CDR3 region is CASRLAPTSPDTQYF. CDR3 in DNA: TGTGCAAGTCGCTTAGCCCCAACTAGCCCAGATACGCAGTATTTT.

The chain uses TRBV6-5 and TRBJ2-4; no reliable D call. Germline CDR1 MNHEY, CDR2 SVGAGI. This CDR3 is 14 amino acids long. V lost 6 bases to trimming and J lost 3 bases, with 12 bases between them. The CDR3 DNA is TGTGCCAGCAGCCTAGAGTTTGACAAAAACATTCAGTACTTC. This sequence encodes CASSLEFDKNIQYF.

V gene TRBV4-1 combines with J gene TRBJ2-4; D possibly corresponds to TRBD2 (5 bases). CDR3 size: 17 residues. Looked up from germline, CDR1 is MGHRA and CDR2 is YSYEKL. Trimming cost V 3 bases and J 4 bases, with 19 bases left between them. The CDR3 bases are TGCGCCAGCAGCCACCCCACCTCCACTAGGGAAAAAAACATTCAGTACTTC. It yields the protein CASSHPTSTREKNIQYF.

This chain uses TRBV19 with TRBJ1-3, with TRBD1 as a possible D gene (5 bases). This CDR3 region has 17 residues. V dropped 5 bases and J dropped 3 bases, with 20 bases sitting between them. The germline V gene encodes CDR1 LNHDA and CDR2 SQIVND (reference sequence). CDR3 DNA sequence: TGTGCCAGTAGTTTGCAGGGAGGTGGCTCGTTTGGAAACACCATATATTTT. This translates into CASSLQGGGSFGNTIYF.

V usage is TRBV27 and J usage is TRBJ2-3; 11 positions match TRBD2. V dropped 6 bases and J dropped 3; count of bases not matched to a gene: 23. Germline V gene data show CDR1 as MNHEY and CDR2 as SMNVEV (reference sequence). This CDR3 comprises 21 residues. The CDR3 coding sequence is TGTGCCAGCAGGAGACTTGCAGGACAGAGGGCTACTAGCGGGGGTACAGATACGCAGTATTTT. Translation gives CASRRLAGQRATSGGTDTQYF.

The chain employs TRBV15 and TRBJ1-1; D is perhaps TRBD1 (6 bases). The V gene's germline CDR1 is LNHNV and CDR2 YYDKDF (reference sequence). Trimming removed 6 bases at V and 3 bases at J, with 14 bases between. This CDR3 region has 14 residues. CDR3: CATRSPEGDTEAFF. The CDR3 bases are TGTGCCACCAGGAGTCCAGAGGGGGACACTGAAGCTTTCTTT.

This clone was recorded only once. J is TRBJ1-4 and V is TRBV28, with 7 bases aligning to TRBD1. The germline V gene has CDR1 MDHEN and CDR2 SYDVKM. The CDR3 loop spans 13 amino acids. With V trimmed by 11 bases and J by 3 bases, 6 bases remained unmatched. CDR3 region: CAVRQGPNEKLFF. Here the CDR3 DNA reads TGTGCCGTTAGACAGGGCCCTAATGAAAAACTGTTTTTT.

The chain carries TRBV11-3 and TRBJ2-1; 8 bases fit TRBD2. From germline, CDR1 is SGHNT and CDR2 YENEEA. The CDR3 runs to 14 residues. V was pared by 1 base and J by 7 bases, with 3 bases of the junction left unmatched. CDR3 DNA: TGTGCCAGCAGCTTAGCGGGAGGGGGAAATGAGCAGTTCTTC. It is translated as CASSLAGGGNEQFF.

V and J are TRBV10-3 and TRBJ1-5, with a possible D match to TRBD1 (6 bases). V was cut by 0 bases and J by 12 bases, with 15 bases left in between. This CDR3 is built from 14 residues. Germline assignment: CDR1 ENHRY and CDR2 SYGVKD. CDR3 DNA: TGTGCCATCAGTGAGTCGGGGGGGGCGAAGGTCCAGCATTTT. Translation gives CAISESGGAKVQHF.

This chain uses TRBV27 with TRBJ2-5; 9 bases are a match to TRBD1. The CDR3 spans 16 residues. Germline trimming cut 4 bases from V and 2 bases from J; bases unmatched to any gene: 8. The germline V gene encodes CDR1 MNHEY and CDR2 SMNVEV (reference sequence). CDR3 sequence (DNA): TGTGCCAGCAGTTGGACGTCCGGGACAGGGCAAGAGACCCAGTACTTC. The encoded protein is CASSWTSGTGQETQYF.

This chain uses TRBV29-1 with TRBJ1-1; 7 nucleotides align to TRBD1. Losses at the gene ends were 7 bases for V and 1 base for J; bases not matched to a gene: 3. Germline lookup yields CDR1 SQVTM and CDR2 ANQGSEA. The length of the CDR3 is 12 residues. Written as DNA, the CDR3 is TGCAGCGCGGGACAGAGGAACACTGAAGCTTTCTTT. Encoded protein: CSAGQRNTEAFF.

This clone occurred a few times. The chain uses TRBV5-1 and TRBJ2-7; a weak D match, TRBD2 (7 bases). This CDR3 has 16 amino acids. The V gene's germline CDR1 is SGHRS and CDR2 YFSETQ. The V end lost 4 bases, the J end lost 0 bases, and 17 bases lay between the germline ends. CDR3 DNA: TGCGCCAGCAGCCACCAGGGAGGGGGTTACTCCTACGAGCAGTACTTC. This sequence encodes CASSHQGGGYSYEQYF.

This sequence joins TRBV7-9 and TRBJ2-5, with D possibly being TRBD2 (5 bases). The CDR3 spans 12 residues. The V end was cut by 4 bases, the J end by 4 bases, with 7 bases between. Germline V lookup: CDR1 SEHNR, CDR2 FQNEAQ (reference sequence). The chain's CDR3 is CASSWRAETQYF. CDR3 coding DNA: TGTGCCAGCAGCTGGCGGGCAGAGACCCAGTACTTC.

This clone was counted between two and nine times. The rearrangement joins TRBV10-3 to TRBJ1-2; 10 bases match TRBD1. Germline assignment: CDR1 ENHRY and CDR2 SYGVKD. V lost 3 bases, J lost 7 bases, and 17 bases stayed unmatched. This CDR3 has 18 amino acids. This chain's CDR3 is CAISDSKGRDRGRPGYTF. As DNA, the CDR3 is TGTGCCATCAGTGACTCTAAAGGGAGGGACAGGGGACGCCCTGGCTACACCTTC.